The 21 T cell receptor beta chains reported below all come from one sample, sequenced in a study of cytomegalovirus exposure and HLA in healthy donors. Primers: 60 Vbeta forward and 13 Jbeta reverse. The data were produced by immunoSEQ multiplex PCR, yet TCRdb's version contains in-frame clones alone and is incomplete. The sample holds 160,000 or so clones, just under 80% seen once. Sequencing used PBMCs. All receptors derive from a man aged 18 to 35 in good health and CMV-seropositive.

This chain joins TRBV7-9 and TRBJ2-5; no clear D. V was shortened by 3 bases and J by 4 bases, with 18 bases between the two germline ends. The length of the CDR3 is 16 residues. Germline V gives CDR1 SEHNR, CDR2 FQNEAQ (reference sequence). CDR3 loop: CASSFLTHPSGETQYF. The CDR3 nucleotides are TGTGCCAGCAGCTTTTTAACGCACCCCTCGGGAGAGACCCAGTACTTC.

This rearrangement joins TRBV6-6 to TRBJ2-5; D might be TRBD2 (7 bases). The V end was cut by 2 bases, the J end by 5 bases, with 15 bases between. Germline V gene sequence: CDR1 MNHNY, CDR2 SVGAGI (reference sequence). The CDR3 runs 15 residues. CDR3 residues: CASSYTGGGAETQYF. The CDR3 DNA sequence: TGTGCCAGCAGTTACACAGGTGGGGGGGCGGAGACCCAGTACTTC.

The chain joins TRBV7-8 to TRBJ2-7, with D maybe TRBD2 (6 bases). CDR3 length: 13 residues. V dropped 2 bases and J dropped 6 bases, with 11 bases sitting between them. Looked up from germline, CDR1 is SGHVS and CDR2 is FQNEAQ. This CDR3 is CASSLIREAEQYF. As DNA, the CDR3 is TGTGCCAGCAGCTTAATCAGGGAGGCCGAGCAGTACTTC.

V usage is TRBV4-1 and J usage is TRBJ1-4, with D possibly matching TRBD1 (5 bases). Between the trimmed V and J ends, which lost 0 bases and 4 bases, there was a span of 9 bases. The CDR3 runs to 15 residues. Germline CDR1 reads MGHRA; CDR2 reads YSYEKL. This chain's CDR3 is CASSQDTGFNEKLFF. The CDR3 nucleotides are TGCGCCAGCAGCCAAGATACAGGTTTTAATGAAAAACTGTTTTTT.

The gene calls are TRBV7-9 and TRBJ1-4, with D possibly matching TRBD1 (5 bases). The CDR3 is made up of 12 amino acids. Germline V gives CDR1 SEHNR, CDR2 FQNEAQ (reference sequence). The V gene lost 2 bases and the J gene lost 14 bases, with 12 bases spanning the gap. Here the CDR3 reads CASSLTQGSLFF. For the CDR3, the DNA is TGTGCCAGCAGCTTAACGCAGGGCTCTCTGTTTTTT.

Here the CDR3 DNA reads TGTGCCAGCAGTGGTCCTGCCTACGAGCAGTACTTC. As protein: CASSGPAYEQYF. V and J are TRBV27 and TRBJ2-5; D not resolved. TRBJ2-7 explains the end of the DNA better; the J call may be wrong. The CDR3 extends over 12 amino acids. Germline V lookup: CDR1 MNHEY, CDR2 SMNVEV (reference sequence).

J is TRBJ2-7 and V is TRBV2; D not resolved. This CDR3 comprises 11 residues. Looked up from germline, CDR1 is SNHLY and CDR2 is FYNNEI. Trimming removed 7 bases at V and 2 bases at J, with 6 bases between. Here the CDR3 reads CASTFAYEQYF. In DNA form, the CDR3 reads TGTGCCAGCACCTTTGCCTACGAGCAGTACTTC.

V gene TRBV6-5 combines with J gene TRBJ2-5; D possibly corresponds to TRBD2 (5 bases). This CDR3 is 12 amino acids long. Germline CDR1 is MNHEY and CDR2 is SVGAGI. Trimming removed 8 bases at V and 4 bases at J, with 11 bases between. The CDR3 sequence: CASWRVVETQYF. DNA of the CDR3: TGTGCCAGCTGGCGGGTGGTAGAGACCCAGTACTTC.

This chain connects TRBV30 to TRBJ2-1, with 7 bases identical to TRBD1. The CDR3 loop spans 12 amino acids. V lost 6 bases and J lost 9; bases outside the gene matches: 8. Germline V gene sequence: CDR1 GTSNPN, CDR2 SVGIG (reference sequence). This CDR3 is CACNDRVREQFF. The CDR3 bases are TGTGCCTGCAATGACAGGGTTCGTGAGCAGTTCTTC.

The CDR3 protein is CASSPDRGRVGEQFF. CDR3 nucleotides: TGTGCCAGCAGCCCCGACAGGGGGCGCGTAGGTGAGCAGTTCTTC. V usage is TRBV7-2 and J usage is TRBJ2-1; 10 positions match TRBD1. The germline V gene encodes CDR1 SGHTA and CDR2 FQGNSA. The CDR3 is 15 residues long. J gave up 9 bases and V 5 bases, and 10 bases lay outside the gene matches.

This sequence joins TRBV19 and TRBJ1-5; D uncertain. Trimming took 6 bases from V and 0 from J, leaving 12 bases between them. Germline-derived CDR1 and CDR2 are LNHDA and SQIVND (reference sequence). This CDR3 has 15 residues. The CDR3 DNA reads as TGTGCCAGTAGGGTCACATTCGATAGCAATCAGCCCCAGCATTTT. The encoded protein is CASRVTFDSNQPQHF.

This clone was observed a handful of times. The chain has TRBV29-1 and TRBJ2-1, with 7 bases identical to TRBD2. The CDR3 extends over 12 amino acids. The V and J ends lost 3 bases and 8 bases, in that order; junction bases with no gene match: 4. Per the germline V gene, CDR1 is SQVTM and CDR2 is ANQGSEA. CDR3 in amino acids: CSVDGSGDEQFF. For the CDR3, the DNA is TGCAGCGTTGACGGGAGCGGGGATGAGCAGTTCTTC.

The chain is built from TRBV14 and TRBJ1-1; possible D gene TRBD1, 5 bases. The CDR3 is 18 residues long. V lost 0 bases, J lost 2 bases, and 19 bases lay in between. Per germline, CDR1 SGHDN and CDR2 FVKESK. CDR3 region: CASSQEGVFLRENTEAFF. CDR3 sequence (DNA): TGTGCCAGCAGCCAAGAGGGGGTTTTTTTGCGGGAAAACACTGAAGCTTTCTTT.

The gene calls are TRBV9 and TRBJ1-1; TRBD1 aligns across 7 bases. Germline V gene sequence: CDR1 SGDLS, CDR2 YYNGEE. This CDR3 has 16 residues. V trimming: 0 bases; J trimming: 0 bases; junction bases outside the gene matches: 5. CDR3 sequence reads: CASSVGQGGMNTEAFF. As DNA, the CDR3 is TGTGCCAGCAGCGTAGGGCAGGGGGGTATGAACACTGAAGCTTTCTTT.

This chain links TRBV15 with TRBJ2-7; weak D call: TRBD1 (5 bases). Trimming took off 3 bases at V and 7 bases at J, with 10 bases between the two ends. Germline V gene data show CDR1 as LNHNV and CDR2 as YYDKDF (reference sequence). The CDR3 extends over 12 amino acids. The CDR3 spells CATSSDSQEQYF. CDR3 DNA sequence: TGTGCCACCAGCAGTGACAGTCAGGAGCAGTACTTC. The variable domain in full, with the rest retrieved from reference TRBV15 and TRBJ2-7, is DAMVIQNPRYQVTQFGKPVTLSCSQTLNHNVMYWYQQKSSQAPKLLFHYYDKDFNNEADTPDNFQSRRPNTSFCFLDIRSPGLGDTAMYLCATSSDSQEQYFGPGTRLTVT.

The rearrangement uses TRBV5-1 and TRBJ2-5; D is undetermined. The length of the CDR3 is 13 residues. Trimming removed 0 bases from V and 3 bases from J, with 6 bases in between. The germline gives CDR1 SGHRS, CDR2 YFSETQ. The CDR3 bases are TGCGCCAGCAGCTTGGACTACGAAGAGACCCAGTACTTC. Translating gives CASSLDYEETQYF.

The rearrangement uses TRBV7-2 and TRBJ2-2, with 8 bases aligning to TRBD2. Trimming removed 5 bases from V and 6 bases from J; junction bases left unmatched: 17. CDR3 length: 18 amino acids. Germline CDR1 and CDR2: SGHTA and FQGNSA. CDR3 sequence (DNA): TGTGCCAGCAGCCGACAGGAGGGGATAGCGGGAAGAGCCGGGGAGCTGTTTTTT. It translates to CASSRQEGIAGRAGELFF.

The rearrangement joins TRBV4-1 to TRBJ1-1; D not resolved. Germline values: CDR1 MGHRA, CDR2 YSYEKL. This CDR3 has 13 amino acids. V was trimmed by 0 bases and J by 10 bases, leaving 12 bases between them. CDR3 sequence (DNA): TGCGCCAGCAGCCAAGATGGGGAGGTGACAGCTTTCTTT. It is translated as CASSQDGEVTAFF.

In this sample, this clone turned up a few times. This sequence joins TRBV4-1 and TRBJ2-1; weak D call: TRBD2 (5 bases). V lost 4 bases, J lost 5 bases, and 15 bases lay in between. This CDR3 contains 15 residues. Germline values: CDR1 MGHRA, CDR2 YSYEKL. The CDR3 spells CASSPRTGNHNEQFF. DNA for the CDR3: TGCGCCAGCAGCCCGCGGACGGGGAATCACAATGAGCAGTTCTTC.

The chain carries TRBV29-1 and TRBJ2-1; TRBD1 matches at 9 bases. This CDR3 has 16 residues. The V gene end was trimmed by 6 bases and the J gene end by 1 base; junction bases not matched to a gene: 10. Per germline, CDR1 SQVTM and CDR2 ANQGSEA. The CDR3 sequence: CSVPGVGQGSYNEQFF. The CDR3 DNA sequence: TGCAGCGTCCCTGGTGTGGGACAGGGTTCCTACAATGAGCAGTTCTTC.

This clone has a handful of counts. The CDR3 loop is CAWSPQGVNGYTF. The CDR3 nucleotides are TGTGCCTGGAGTCCACAGGGGGTAAATGGCTACACCTTC. This chain connects TRBV30 to TRBJ1-2; 8 nucleotides match TRBD1. V gave up 2 bases and J gave up 6 bases; unmatched junction bases: 5. The CDR3 runs 13 residues. Germline CDR1 is GTSNPN and CDR2 is SVGIG (reference sequence).